What follows are 32 T cell receptor beta chains derived from one specimen sequenced in a study of regulatory T cells in long-lasting Graves disease. Described time point: newly diagnosed GD, antithyroid drugs for less than 3 months. RNA from PBMCs was the source of the TCR library. Relying on iRepertoire HTBI primers and Arm-PCR of CDR3 regions, the team built TCR beta libraries. TCRdb ran MiXCR on the multiplex PCR reads and lists one entry per CDR3 protein. In the table there are approximately 470,000 distinct CDR3 sequences, 15% to 20% of which are singletons. These same records also appear under a second study, on T cells in Graves' hyperthyroidism and ophthalmopathy.

The sequencing here drew on peripheral blood mononuclear cells (PBMCs), taken at new diagnosis, from a patient treated with antithyroid drugs. Receptor source: a man aged 35 to 55 with Graves disease.

About this clonotype itself: This may be a read error: a much more frequent sequence differs by one nucleotide. The genes are TRBV2 and TRBJ2-4; the D gene is possibly TRBD2 (6 bases). Germline values: CDR1 SNHLY, CDR2 FYNNEI. V was clipped by 5 bases and J by 13 bases, with 21 bases between them. This CDR3 contains 14 residues. In nucleotides, the CDR3 is TGTGCCAGCAGTCTGACTAGTGCGGGTGATGAGCAGTACTTC. This translates into CASSLTSAGDEQYF.

At least ten counts were recorded for this clonotype. This chain uses TRBV9 with TRBJ2-3; no clear D gene. CDR3 size: 14 residues. The V gene lost 0 bases and the J gene lost 0 bases, with 5 bases spanning the gap. The germline CDR1 and CDR2 sequences are SGDLS and YYNGEE. The DNA for the CDR3 is TGTGCCAGCAGCGTAGGTCCTAGCACAGATACGCAGTATTTT. This sequence encodes CASSVGPSTDTQYF.

This clonotype was picked up a small number of times. J is TRBJ2-2 and V is TRBV5-1; the match to TRBD2 covers 7 bases. The CDR3 contains 14 residues. Germline V gene sequence: CDR1 SGHRS, CDR2 YFSETQ. V lost 0 bases to trimming and J lost 8 bases; unmatched junction nucleotides: 4. As DNA, the CDR3 is TGCGCCAGCAGCTTGGAGGCGGGAGCGGGGGAGCTGTTTTTT. It is translated as CASSLEAGAGELFF.

This clonotype was detected many times. The chain combines TRBV2 with TRBJ2-7, with 7 bases that match TRBD1. The CDR3 loop spans 15 amino acids. V was clipped by 0 bases and J by 6 bases; unmatched bases: 8. Germline CDR1 is SNHLY and CDR2 is FYNNEI. The CDR3 nucleotides are TGTGCCAGCAGTGAAGCGACAGGGCCCTTGAGCGAGCAGTACTTC. Translation: CASSEATGPLSEQYF.

This clonotype was counted between two and nine times. CDR3 in DNA: TGTGCCAGCAGCCCATTCGGTGCTGCGCAGTTCTTC. Protein sequence: CASSPFGAAQFF. This chain connects TRBV28 to TRBJ2-1, with D unclear. CDR1 MDHEN and CDR2 SYDVKM come from the germline V gene. With 6 bases removed from V and 12 bases from J, the gap between germline ends came to 15 bases. CDR3 size: 12 residues.

As to this clonotype: The CDR3 carries no conserved terminal phenylalanine or tryptophan, so it likely arises from a read error. The J gene is TRBJ2-1, the V gene TRBV7-3; D is possibly TRBD2 (6 bases). CDR1 is SGHTA and CDR2 is FQGTGA in the germline V gene. Trimming removed 3 bases from V and 1 base from J, with 13 bases in between. The CDR3 spans 16 residues. The CDR3 sequence: CASSFRGGKSYNEQFI. DNA for the CDR3: TGTGCCAGCAGCTTCCGAGGCGGGAAGTCCTACAATGAGCAGTTCATC.

This clonotype was picked up many times. The rearrangement uses TRBV11-2 and TRBJ2-7, with 8 nucleotides matching TRBD1. Germline-derived CDR1 and CDR2 are SGHAT and FQNNGV. The CDR3 is made up of 16 amino acids. With V trimmed by 4 bases and J by 5 bases, 13 bases remained unmatched. CDR3 sequence: CASSWPLGQGGNEQYF. CDR3 coding DNA: TGTGCCAGCAGCTGGCCTCTTGGACAGGGAGGAAACGAGCAGTACTTC.

This clonotype was found many times. The gene calls are TRBV12-3 or TRBV12-4 and TRBJ2-7; D might be TRBD1 (6 bases). This CDR3 is built from 14 residues. With 0 bases removed from V and 7 bases from J, the gap between germline ends came to 13 bases. In DNA form, the CDR3 reads TGTGCCAGCAGTTTAGCCAACAGGGCTCGAGAGCAGTACTTC. As protein: CASSLANRAREQYF.

The rearrangement joins TRBV6-1 to TRBJ1-5, with D tentatively TRBD1 (6 bases). This CDR3 has 15 residues. Germline assignment: CDR1 MNHNS and CDR2 SASEGT. V lost 6 bases and J 4 bases, leaving 16 bases between the germline ends. This CDR3 is CASSPRGVGNQPQHF. The CDR3 nucleotides read TGTGCCAGCAGCCCTAGGGGGGTAGGAAATCAGCCCCAGCATTTT.

This clonotype has at least ten counts. The chain recombines TRBV24-1 with TRBJ2-2; 15 bases line up with TRBD2. V lost 5 bases, J lost 6 bases, and 0 bases stayed unmatched. Germline loops: CDR1 KGHDR, CDR2 SFDVKD. The CDR3 runs 15 residues. The CDR3 is CATSGTSGRAGELFF. Written as DNA, the CDR3 is TGTGCCACCAGTGGGACTAGCGGGAGGGCCGGGGAGCTGTTTTTT.

This clonotype came up a few times. The rearrangement joins TRBV9 to TRBJ2-2; D possibly corresponds to TRBD2 (6 bases). Germline V gene data show CDR1 as SGDLS and CDR2 as YYNGEE. The CDR3 runs to 16 residues. V lost 0 bases and J 0 bases, leaving 9 bases between the germline ends. CDR3 sequence reads: CASSVVVAANTGELFF. CDR3 nucleotides: TGTGCCAGCAGCGTAGTAGTAGCGGCGAACACCGGGGAGCTGTTTTTT.

This clonotype was seen a handful of times. The gene calls are TRBV13 and TRBJ2-5; 9 nucleotides line up with TRBD1. CDR3 length equals 16 residues. From germline, CDR1 is PRHDT and CDR2 FYEKMQ (reference sequence). Unmatched junction bases numbered 10, after V lost 5 bases and J lost 3 bases. CDR3 in DNA: TGTGCCAGCAGCCCCAGGACAGGGGCGCTCGAAGAGACCCAGTACTTC. It is translated as CASSPRTGALEETQYF.

The chain has TRBV7-8 and TRBJ2-2; 7 bases line up with TRBD1. The trim removed 5 bases at V and 3 bases at J, leaving 9 bases unmatched. The V gene's germline CDR1 is SGHVS and CDR2 FQNEAQ. This CDR3 spans 16 amino acids. The CDR3 loop reads CASSGDPTGDTGELFF. CDR3 nucleotides: TGTGCCAGCAGCGGGGACCCCACAGGGGACACCGGGGAGCTGTTTTTT.

This clonotype appeared many times. The chain employs TRBV5-1 and TRBJ2-7; no clear D. The germline CDR1 and CDR2 sequences are SGHRS and YFSETQ. The CDR3 has 13 residues. Trimming shortened V by 0 bases and J by 3 bases, and 7 bases separated the two germline ends. The CDR3 DNA follows: TGCGCCAGCAGCTTGGACGGGTACTACGAGCAGTACTTC. Its translation: CASSLDGYYEQYF.

Turning to this clonotype: Germline is not matched at one junction end, which may reflect a read error. V usage is TRBV12-3 or TRBV12-4 and J usage is TRBJ2-1, with D uncertain. The CDR3 sequence is 14 residues long. CDR3 DNA sequence: TGTGCCAGCACCGCGGTCCTAGGGTCAGAGACCAAGTACTTC. As protein: CASTAVLGSETKYF.

Many counts were recorded for this clonotype. The chain recombines TRBV30 with TRBJ2-7; perhaps TRBD2 as D (5 bases). V was trimmed by 2 bases and J by 1 base, leaving 6 bases between them. CDR1 is GTSNPN and CDR2 is SVGIG in the germline V gene (reference sequence). The CDR3 totals 12 residues. Written as DNA, the CDR3 is TGTGCCTGGAGTCCGGGGTCCTACGAGCAGTACTTC. This sequence encodes CAWSPGSYEQYF.

This clonotype was observed at least ten times. V usage is TRBV30 and J usage is TRBJ1-5; D is unclear. The CDR3 totals 13 residues. The germline V and J ends were trimmed by 2 bases and 3 bases, with 8 bases remaining between them. CDR1 and CDR2 (germline): GTSNPN, SVGIG (reference sequence). CDR3: CAWSMGVNQPQHF. The CDR3 DNA follows: TGTGCCTGGAGTATGGGAGTCAATCAGCCCCAGCATTTT.

About this clonotype: Being one base from a much bigger clone, this may be a read error. The CDR3 region is CVSSGQLTNYGYTF. CDR3 nucleotide sequence: TGTGTCAGCAGTGGGCAACTTACTAACTATGGCTACACCTTC. The chain is built from TRBV2 and TRBJ1-2; D gene ambiguous. The CDR3 length is 14 residues. Germline V lookup: CDR1 SNHLY, CDR2 FYNNEI.

This clonotype was seen more than once but under ten times. CDR3 coding DNA: TGTGCCAGTAGTAGCGAGGGGGAGTCGGAGGAGCAGTACTTC. Translating it yields CASSSEGESEEQYF. The chain uses TRBV19 and TRBJ2-7; tentatively, D is TRBD1 (6 bases). There are 14 residues in the CDR3. Germline CDR1 and CDR2: LNHDA and SQIVND (reference sequence). The germline V and J ends were trimmed by 4 bases and 7 bases, with 17 bases remaining between them.

The chain links TRBV20-1 to TRBJ1-5; D not resolved. V lost 4 bases, J lost 0 bases, and 7 bases lay in between. CDR3 length equals 13 residues. Germline CDR1 DFQATT, CDR2 SNEGSKA (reference sequence). The CDR3 sequence is CSAKGDSNQPQHF. CDR3 DNA sequence: TGCAGTGCTAAGGGAGATAGCAATCAGCCCCAGCATTTT.

The J gene is TRBJ2-1, the V gene TRBV10-3, with 9 bases lining up with TRBD2. Germline V CDR1 and CDR2: ENHRY, SYGVKD. The junction had 8 bases not matched to a gene; V was cut back by 1 base and J by 7 bases. CDR3 size: 16 residues. The chain's CDR3 is CAISELAGGPGNEQFF. Written as DNA, the CDR3 is TGTGCCATCAGTGAGTTGGCGGGAGGGCCGGGAAATGAGCAGTTCTTC.

This clonotype showed up many times. V is TRBV2 and J is TRBJ2-1; a possible D gene is TRBD1 (6 bases). Germline CDR1 is SNHLY and CDR2 is FYNNEI. Trimming removed 1 base at V and 5 bases at J, with 15 bases between. The CDR3 sequence is 16 residues long. The CDR3: CASSEERTDLDNEQFF. The CDR3 bases are TGTGCCAGCAGTGAAGAACGGACAGATTTAGACAATGAGCAGTTCTTC. Using reference TRBV2 and TRBJ2-1 for the parts outside the CDR3, the full variable domain is EPEVTQTPSHQVTQMGQEVILRCVPISNHLYFYWYRQILGQKVEFLVSFYNNEISEKSEIFDDQFSVERPDGSNFTLKIRSTKLEDSAMYFCASSEERTDLDNEQFFGPGTRLTVL.

The count of this clonotype is one. It may be a read error: a sequence one base away is much more abundant. V and J are TRBV2 and TRBJ2-2; no firm D call. This CDR3 comprises 14 residues. CDR1 SNHLY and CDR2 FYNNEI come from the germline V gene. The CDR3 spells CASVATPNIGELFF. DNA for the CDR3: TGTGCCAGCGTGGCTACCCCGAACATCGGGGAGCTGTTTTTT.

This clonotype appeared many times. V and J are TRBV2 and TRBJ2-1; D could derive from TRBD1 or TRBD2 (5 bases each). CDR1 is SNHLY and CDR2 is FYNNEI in the germline V gene. The CDR3 covers 15 residues. Trimming shortened V by 7 bases and J by 4 bases, and 17 bases separated the two germline ends. This chain's CDR3 is CASKSGPGPYNEQFF. As DNA, the CDR3 is TGTGCCAGCAAGAGCGGACCGGGGCCGTACAATGAGCAGTTCTTC.

Comment on this clonotype: A much larger clone differs by one base, so this may be a read error. The V gene is TRBV20-1, the J gene TRBJ2-5, with D possibly being TRBD1 (6 bases). The ends were cut back, 7 bases at V and 5 bases at J, with 14 bases in the middle. This CDR3 spans 12 amino acids. Germline lookup yields CDR1 DFQATT and CDR2 SNEGSKA (reference sequence). Here the CDR3 reads CSVGGQKETQYF. In DNA, the CDR3 is TGCAGTGTTGGAGGACAGAAGGAGACCCAGTACTTC.

This clonotype was counted between two and nine times. The chain joins TRBV19 to TRBJ1-2; no firm D call. The CDR3 totals 12 residues. Trimming shortened V by 10 bases and J by 2 bases, and 11 bases separated the two germline ends. CDR1 and CDR2 from the germline V gene are LNHDA and SQIVND (reference sequence). CDR3 in amino acids: CATRTANYGYTF. CDR3 nucleotide sequence: TGTGCCACCCGGACGGCGAACTATGGCTACACCTTC.

This clonotype was counted at least ten times. The gene calls are TRBV30 and TRBJ1-5, with a possible D match to TRBD1 (6 bases). The CDR3 consists of 14 residues. V lost 3 bases, J lost 3 bases, and 12 bases lay in between. Germline V lookup: CDR1 GTSNPN, CDR2 SVGIG (reference sequence). The CDR3 here is CAWSLTGLNQPQHF. CDR3 coding DNA: TGTGCCTGGAGCCTTACAGGGCTCAATCAGCCCCAGCATTTT. The full variable domain, its missing parts supplied by reference TRBV30 and TRBJ1-5, is SQTIHQWPATLVQPVGSPLSLECTVEGTSNPNLYWYRQAAGRGLQLLFYSVGIGQISSEVPQNLSASRPQDRQFILSSKKLLLSDSGFYLCAWSLTGLNQPQHFGDGTRLSIL.

Only a few counts were recorded for this clonotype. This rearrangement joins TRBV7-9 to TRBJ2-5; D is unclear. Trimming left V 5 bases short and J 1 base short, with 17 bases between. Germline V gene lookup returns CDR1 SEHNR and CDR2 FQNEAQ (reference sequence). This CDR3 comprises 16 residues. CDR3 sequence reads: CASSHVRPSFQETQYF. The CDR3 nucleotides read TGTGCCAGCAGCCATGTGCGCCCCTCCTTCCAAGAGACCCAGTACTTC.

This rearrangement joins TRBV20-1 to TRBJ2-2; 7 bases map to TRBD1. The V gene end was trimmed by 6 bases and the J gene end by 0 bases; junction bases not matched to a gene: 4. This CDR3 has 14 amino acids. The germline CDR1 and CDR2 sequences are DFQATT and SNEGSKA (reference sequence). The CDR3 DNA follows: TGCAGTGCGCCGACAGGGCCGAACACCGGGGAGCTGTTTTTT. It yields the protein CSAPTGPNTGELFF.

This clonotype showed up just a few times. The J gene is TRBJ2-2, the V gene TRBV12-5, with 7 bases matching TRBD2. The germline CDR1 and CDR2 sequences are LGHNT and FRNRAP. After removal of 4 bases from V and 3 bases from J, the junction contained 5 bases not matched to a gene. The CDR3 contains 15 residues. CDR3 nucleotides: TGTGCTAGTGGTTCCGCGGGAGTCGACACCGGGGAGCTGTTTTTT. Translated, it gives CASGSAGVDTGELFF.

This clonotype came up a few times. This sequence joins TRBV6-1 and TRBJ2-1, with 9 bases matching TRBD2. V shed 5 bases, J shed 7 bases, and the junction held 12 bases outside the gene matches. Germline lookup yields CDR1 MNHNS and CDR2 SASEGT. CDR3 length: 16 residues. The CDR3 DNA sequence: TGTGCCAGCAGTCGATTAGCGGGAGCTCCGGGGAATGAGCAGTTCTTC. It codes for CASSRLAGAPGNEQFF.

The chain links TRBV20-1 to TRBJ2-5; 14 bases map to TRBD2. The CDR3 spans 17 residues. CDR1 is DFQATT, CDR2 SNEGSKA, per germline (reference sequence). V trimming: 5 bases; J trimming: 2 bases; junction bases outside the gene matches: 10. CDR3 in amino acids: CSASTPGLAGEQETQYF. The CDR3 bases are TGCAGTGCTTCCACCCCGGGACTAGCGGGAGAACAAGAGACCCAGTACTTC.